These 21 T cell receptor beta chains originate from one sample sequenced in a study of blood T cell repertoires in COVID-19. Sequenced by immunoSEQ multiplex PCR; TCRdb stores in-frame clones only, minus some. The sample includes a few hundred thousand clones, 70% to 90% of them seen just once. Sequencing used PBMCs or T cells enriched from blood (not recorded which). Source of these receptors: a man younger than 40 who had recovered from COVID-19.

This rearrangement joins TRBV19 to TRBJ2-3, with TRBD2 matching 7 bases. CDR1 LNHDA and CDR2 SQIVND come from the germline V gene (reference sequence). This CDR3 spans 15 amino acids. Trimming at V came to 3 bases and at J to 3 bases, leaving 6 bases not matched to a gene. Here the CDR3 reads CASSILGGRTDTQYF. The CDR3 DNA reads as TGTGCCAGTAGTATTCTCGGGGGGAGAACAGATACGCAGTATTTT.

The rearrangement uses TRBV5-4 and TRBJ2-7, with TRBD1 identical over 8 bases. Germline V gene data show CDR1 as SGHNT and CDR2 as YYREEE (reference sequence). The CDR3 covers 15 residues. Trimming cost V 1 base and J 6 bases; bases outside gene matches: 9. CDR3 protein: CASSLIKDRAAEQYF. CDR3 sequence (DNA): TGTGCCAGCAGCTTGATTAAGGACAGGGCCGCCGAGCAGTACTTC.

This clone has just a few counts. The chain links TRBV4-3 to TRBJ1-6, with unresolved D. This CDR3 is 15 amino acids long. The germline CDR1 and CDR2 sequences are LGHNA and YSLEER. The germline V and J ends were trimmed by 5 bases and 4 bases, with 12 bases remaining between them. This CDR3 is CASSSAPQYNSPLHF. CDR3 DNA sequence: TGCGCCAGCAGCTCAGCTCCACAGTATAATTCACCCCTCCACTTT.

This chain links TRBV10-3 with TRBJ1-2; 9 nucleotides agree with TRBD1. Germline CDR1 reads ENHRY; CDR2 reads SYGVKD. The CDR3 extends over 15 amino acids. V trimming: 6 bases; J trimming: 2 bases; junction bases outside the gene matches: 7. This chain's CDR3 is CAISGGQGVNYGYTF. The CDR3 DNA reads as TGTGCCATCAGCGGGGGACAGGGTGTCAACTATGGCTACACCTTC.

This chain joins TRBV18 and TRBJ2-1; 7 bases fit TRBD2. CDR1 and CDR2 from the germline V gene are KGHSH and LQKENI. V lost 0 bases and J lost 8; bases outside the gene matches: 1. This CDR3 comprises 13 residues. CDR3 residues: CASSPPGRDEQFF. In nucleotides, the CDR3 is TGTGCCAGCTCACCACCGGGGAGGGATGAGCAGTTCTTC.

The chain has TRBV6-5 and TRBJ1-2; D ambiguous. The CDR3 is made up of 15 amino acids. V lost 5 bases and J lost 0, with 13 bases in between. Per the germline V gene, CDR1 is MNHEY and CDR2 is SVGAGI. CDR3 region: CASSRDPRSNYGYTF. CDR3 coding DNA: TGTGCCAGCAGTCGCGATCCCCGCTCTAACTATGGCTACACCTTC.

The rearrangement links TRBV5-5 to TRBJ1-3; D may be TRBD1 (6 bases). Per germline, CDR1 SGHKS and CDR2 YYEKEE (reference sequence). With 3 bases removed from V and 8 bases from J, the gap between germline ends came to 18 bases. The CDR3 length is 15 residues. CDR3 protein: CASSSYTGFTDTIYF. CDR3 in DNA: TGTGCCAGCAGCTCCTACACAGGGTTTACGGACACCATATATTTT. The full variable domain, rest sourced from reference TRBV5-5 and TRBJ1-3, is DAGVTQSPTHLIKTRGQQVTLRCSPISGHKSVSWYQQVLGQGPQFIFQYYEKEERGRGNFPDRFSARQFPNYSSELNVNALLLGDSALYLCASSSYTGFTDTIYFGEGSWLTVV.

V gene TRBV18 combines with J gene TRBJ1-1, with 8 bases that match TRBD1. The CDR3 extends over 14 amino acids. The germline V gene has CDR1 KGHSH and CDR2 LQKENI. V was clipped by 8 bases and J by 4 bases; unmatched bases: 9. The CDR3 region is CASLRQGATTEAFF. As DNA, the CDR3 is TGTGCCAGCCTCAGGCAGGGGGCCACCACTGAAGCTTTCTTT.

The chain recombines TRBV10-3 with TRBJ1-1; 7 bases agree with TRBD1. The ends lost 6 bases at V and 1 base at J; junction bases unmatched: 5. Germline V lookup: CDR1 ENHRY, CDR2 SYGVKD. The CDR3 extends over 14 amino acids. The DNA for the CDR3 is TGTGCCATCAGACCTACAGGGGAGAACACTGAAGCTTTCTTT. Its protein is CAIRPTGENTEAFF.

The chain employs TRBV2 and TRBJ1-5; 8 nucleotides line up with TRBD1. In germline, CDR1 is SNHLY, CDR2 FYNNEI. V lost 7 bases to trimming and J lost 5 bases; unmatched junction nucleotides: 10. CDR3 length: 15 residues. In DNA form, the CDR3 reads TGTGCCAGCAAAGACGGGCAGGGGGCCTATCAGCCCCAGCATTTT. Its translation is CASKDGQGAYQPQHF.

This clone was observed once. The chain is built from TRBV24-1 and TRBJ1-2; D call uncertain. The germline V gene has CDR1 KGHDR and CDR2 SFDVKD. There are 15 residues in the CDR3. V was shortened by 5 bases and J by 0 bases, with 12 bases between the two germline ends. The CDR3 is CATSVAWGANYGYTF. In DNA form, the CDR3 reads TGTGCCACCAGTGTCGCCTGGGGAGCTAACTATGGCTACACCTTC.

The rearrangement uses TRBV18 and TRBJ2-1, with TRBD2 identical over 9 bases. Germline loops: CDR1 KGHSH, CDR2 LQKENI. The CDR3 runs 19 residues. Trimming cost V 1 base and J 3 bases; bases outside gene matches: 13. The CDR3 loop reads CASSPLEFLTSGNYNEQFF. For the CDR3, the DNA is TGTGCCAGCTCACCACTCGAATTCTTGACTAGCGGAAACTACAATGAGCAGTTCTTC.

The V and J genes are TRBV9 and TRBJ2-3; D not certain. This CDR3 has 15 residues. The ends were cut back, 3 bases at V and 2 bases at J, with 13 bases in the middle. Looked up from germline, CDR1 is SGDLS and CDR2 is YYNGEE. CDR3 sequence: CASSAPDLYTDTQYF. DNA for the CDR3: TGTGCCAGCAGCGCCCCTGACTTGTACACAGATACGCAGTATTTT.

CDR3 region: CASSRGNQGMSTDTQYF. The CDR3 DNA is TGCGCCAGCAGCCGAGGCAATCAGGGGATGAGCACAGATACGCAGTATTTT. This chain joins TRBV4-1 and TRBJ2-3; the D gene is possibly TRBD1 (6 bases). CDR1 and CDR2 (germline): MGHRA, YSYEKL. The CDR3 loop spans 17 amino acids. Between the trimmed V and J ends, which lost 4 bases and 0 bases, there was a span of 17 bases.

The genes are TRBV6-5 and TRBJ2-1, with 10 bases aligning to TRBD2. Germline values: CDR1 MNHEY, CDR2 SVGAGI. V lost 11 bases, J lost 8 bases, and 12 bases stayed unmatched. There are 14 residues in the CDR3. CDR3 sequence (DNA): TGTGCCGGTGCGTTAGCGGGGGGCATAGATGAGCAGTTCTTC. This gives the protein CAGALAGGIDEQFF.

The V gene is TRBV27, the J gene TRBJ1-2, with D possibly being TRBD1 (6 bases). The germline V gene has CDR1 MNHEY and CDR2 SMNVEV (reference sequence). This CDR3 has 14 residues. Trimming took off 6 bases at V and 6 bases at J, with 17 bases between the two ends. DNA of the CDR3: TGTGCCAGCAGCAGGGGACGGTGGGCCGATGGCTACACCTTC. This sequence encodes CASSRGRWADGYTF.

V and J are TRBV30 and TRBJ1-5; the match to TRBD1 covers 10 bases. V was clipped by 2 bases and J by 0 bases; unmatched bases: 19. The CDR3 length is 21 residues. Germline V gene sequence: CDR1 GTSNPN, CDR2 SVGIG (reference sequence). The CDR3 nucleotides read TGTGCCTGGAGTAAAGTGTTTGGGTCTCGGGACAGGGGACGTAGCAATCAGCCCCAGCATTTT. Translated: CAWSKVFGSRDRGRSNQPQHF.

V is TRBV29-1 and J is TRBJ1-2; perhaps TRBD1 as D (6 bases). Trimming removed 3 bases at V and 6 bases at J, with 17 bases between. The CDR3 consists of 14 residues. Germline CDR1 is SQVTM and CDR2 is ANQGSEA. The CDR3: CSVEGARGSDGYTF. The CDR3 bases are TGCAGCGTTGAGGGGGCAAGGGGATCAGATGGCTACACCTTC.

This clone came up once. The chain joins TRBV27 to TRBJ1-2; 7 bases map to TRBD1. The CDR3 loop spans 13 amino acids. V lost 8 bases, J lost 7 bases, and 10 bases stayed unmatched. Germline CDR1 is MNHEY and CDR2 is SMNVEV (reference sequence). CDR3 nucleotides: TGTGCCAGCCTCGACAGGGTAGATGGTGGCTACACCTTC. Translation: CASLDRVDGGYTF.

The chain uses TRBV5-1 and TRBJ1-2; the D gene is possibly TRBD1 (6 bases). Germline lookup yields CDR1 SGHRS and CDR2 YFSETQ. Trimming stripped 0 bases from V and 1 base from J, with 19 bases between. The CDR3 extends over 18 amino acids. The CDR3 sequence: CASSLGNYDRQLNYGYTF. CDR3 DNA: TGCGCCAGCAGCTTGGGCAACTACGACAGGCAACTTAACTATGGCTACACCTTC.

The rearrangement links TRBV7-3 to TRBJ2-1; TRBD2 agrees at 7 bases. CDR1 SGHTA and CDR2 FQGTGA come from the germline V gene. The CDR3 consists of 16 residues. Trimming at V came to 5 bases and at J to 0 bases, leaving 7 bases not matched to a gene. The CDR3 DNA reads as TGTGCCAGCAGCCCAGAAGCGGGGAACTCCTACAATGAGCAGTTCTTC. Residues: CASSPEAGNSYNEQFF.